The T cell receptor beta chain described here comes from a study of OX40 agonist ivuxolimab in advanced cancers. The study's findings and limits: Clonal expansion by week 6 occurred in CD4+ and CD8+ blood T cells (at 0.1 to 3.0 mg/kg). The investigators did not determine what antigen specificity the expanded peripheral T cells had. Averaging showed that CD8+ T cells had more expanded clones than CD4+ did.

Points on this clone: Antigen: not known.

TCRdb's copy holds only in-frame clones and misses some; the assay was immunoSEQ multiplex PCR. The sample lists approximately 70,000 clones; 80% to 90% were seen once. Collection of blood occurred at baseline, at cycle 4 day 1, and at cycle 7 day 1. This CDR3 contains 14 residues. The V end lost 4 bases, the J end lost 1 base, and 10 bases lay between the germline ends. CDR1 is SNHLY and CDR2 is FYNNEI in the germline V gene. Specimen: CD4+ or CD8+ T cells sorted from blood, collected in a trial of the OX40 agonist ivuxolimab. The chain links TRBV2 to TRBJ2-5; D is unresolved. The TCR comes from an adult with an advanced solid tumor such as melanoma, head and neck, liver or kidney cancer. CDR3 sequence (DNA): TGTGCCAGCAGTGGCCTGGCAGTCCAAGAGACCCAGTACTTC. Amino acid sequence: CASSGLAVQETQYF. Together with reference TRBV2 and TRBJ2-5, the CDR3 gives the full variable domain: EPEVTQTPSHQVTQMGQEVILRCVPISNHLYFYWYRQILGQKVEFLVSFYNNEISEKSEIFDDQFSVERPDGSNFTLKIRSTKLEDSAMYFCASSGLAVQETQYFGPGTRLLVL.